This T cell receptor (beta chain) appears in the sequencing data of a study of blood T cell repertoires in COVID-19. For the study at large: The United States, Italy and Spain were the sources of the acute and convalescent COVID-19 samples.

The CDR3 runs 13 residues. V was trimmed by 3 bases and J by 4 bases, leaving 13 bases between them. Germline V gene sequence: CDR1 SQVTM, CDR2 ANQGSEA. Only in-frame clones appear in the TCRdb table, and some are missing; sequencing was by immunoSEQ multiplex PCR. The repertoire holds approximately 190,000 clones, with over 80% as singletons. Sequencing input: peripheral blood. The V gene is TRBV29-1, the J gene TRBJ2-7; D might be TRBD2 (6 bases). The sequence came from a woman between 35 and 50 years old with acute or convalescent COVID-19. The CDR3 DNA reads TGCAGCGTTGACGGCGGTGGGGGGTACGAGCAGTACTTC. Its protein product is CSVDGGGGYEQYF.